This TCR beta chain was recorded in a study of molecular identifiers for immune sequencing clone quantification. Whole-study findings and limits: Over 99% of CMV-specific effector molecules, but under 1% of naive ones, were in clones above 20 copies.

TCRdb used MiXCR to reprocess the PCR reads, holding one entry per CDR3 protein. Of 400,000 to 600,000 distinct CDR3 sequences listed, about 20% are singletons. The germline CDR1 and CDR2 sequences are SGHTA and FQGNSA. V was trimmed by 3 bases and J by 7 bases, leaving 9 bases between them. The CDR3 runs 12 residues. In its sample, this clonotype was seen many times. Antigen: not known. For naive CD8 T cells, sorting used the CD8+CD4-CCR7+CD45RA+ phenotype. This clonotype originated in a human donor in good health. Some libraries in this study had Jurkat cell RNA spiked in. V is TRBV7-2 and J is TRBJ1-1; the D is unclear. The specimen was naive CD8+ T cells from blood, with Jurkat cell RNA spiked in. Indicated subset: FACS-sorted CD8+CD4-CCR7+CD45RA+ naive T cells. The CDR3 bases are TGTGCCAGCAGCTTGGGCCCCAATGAAGCTTTCTTT. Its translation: CASSLGPNEAFF.